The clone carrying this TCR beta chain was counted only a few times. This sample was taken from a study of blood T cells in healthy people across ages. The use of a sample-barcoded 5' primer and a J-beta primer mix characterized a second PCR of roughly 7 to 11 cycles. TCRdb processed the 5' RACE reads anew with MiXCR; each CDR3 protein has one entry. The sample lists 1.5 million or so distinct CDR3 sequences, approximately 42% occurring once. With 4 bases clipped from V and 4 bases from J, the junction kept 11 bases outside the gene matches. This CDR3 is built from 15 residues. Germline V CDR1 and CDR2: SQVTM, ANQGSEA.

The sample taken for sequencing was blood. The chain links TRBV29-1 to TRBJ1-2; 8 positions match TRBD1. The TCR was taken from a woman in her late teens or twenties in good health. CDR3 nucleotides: TGCAGCGTTGGGAGAGTCCGGGACAGGACCTATGGCTACACCTTC. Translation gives CSVGRVRDRTYGYTF.